This record concerns one T cell receptor beta chain sequence. What it binds is unknown. This sample is part of a study of regulatory T cells. Findings of the study overall: In patients, unique TRB V-J pairs were restricted and V/J usage skewed, especially in Tregs. In CD3G-deficient patients, conventional CD4+ T cells were enriched for hydrophobic CDR3 residues at positions 6 and 7.

The V gene's germline CDR1 is SEHNR and CDR2 FQNEAQ (reference sequence). V shed 5 bases and J shed 5 bases, with 5 bases lying between them. The CDR3 is made up of 11 amino acids. All CD3G-deficient patients showed autoimmunity, more severe in two. Patients aged 2 to 39 years had fewer naive and more memory CD4+ and CD8+ T cells. CD4+ T cells were divided by sorting: CD25-high CD127-low Tregs, CD25-low CD127-high conventional cells. Amplification used 52 TRBV primers and 13 TRBJ primers. Clones were sequenced by immunoSEQ multiplex PCR, and TCRdb holds only the in-frame ones, with some missing. The sample contains over 30,000 clones, over 90% of which appear only once.

Material: conventional CD4+ T cells sorted from blood. The rearrangement uses TRBV7-9 and TRBJ2-3; D is unclear. This sequence originates from a child under 10 years old with CD3G deficiency. The CDR3: CASSGQDTQYF. In DNA, the CDR3 is TGTGCCAGCAGCGGCCAAGATACGCAGTATTTT. Based on the CDR3 plus reference TRBV7-9 and TRBJ2-3, the full variable domain is DTGVSQNPRHKITKRGQNVTFRCDPISEHNRLYWYRQTLGQGPEFLTYFQNEAQLEKSRLLSDRFSAERPKGSFSTLEIQRTEQGDSAMYLCASSGQDTQYFGPGTRLTVL.